Below are 16 T cell receptor beta chains sequenced from a single sample in a study of blood T cell repertoires in COVID-19. TCRdb keeps only in-frame clones here, not all; method: immunoSEQ multiplex PCR. Of around 56,000 clones listed, approximately 90% were seen once; the top ten hold roughly 15%. Sample: peripheral blood. These TCRs come from an elderly man with acute or convalescent COVID-19.

A single count supports this clone. Here the CDR3 reads CASSSRQGRTYGYTF. DNA of the CDR3: TGTGCCAGCAGTTCAAGACAGGGAAGAACCTATGGCTACACCTTC. The V and J genes are TRBV27 and TRBJ1-2; 7 positions match TRBD1. Germline values: CDR1 MNHEY, CDR2 SMNVEV (reference sequence). The CDR3 consists of 15 residues. J was trimmed by 4 bases and V by 4 bases; bases with no gene match: 9.

The chain uses TRBV15 and TRBJ1-3, with unresolved D. This CDR3 has 15 residues. Germline CDR1 is LNHNV and CDR2 is YYDKDF (reference sequence). V gave up 0 bases and J gave up 4 bases, with 10 bases separating them. CDR3 protein: CATSRDRVKGNTIYF. The CDR3 nucleotides are TGTGCCACCAGCAGAGATCGGGTCAAGGGAAACACCATATATTTT.

The chain joins TRBV12-3 or TRBV12-4 to TRBJ2-5; unclear D gene. CDR3 length equals 11 residues. The germline V and J ends were trimmed by 5 bases and 4 bases, with 5 bases remaining between them. The CDR3 DNA reads as TGTGCCAGCAGTCCCCGAGAGACCCAGTACTTC. Protein: CASSPRETQYF.

A single count supports this clone. The chain recombines TRBV10-3 with TRBJ1-1, with D maybe TRBD1 (5 bases). Trimming stripped 8 bases from V and 2 bases from J, with 9 bases between. Germline V gives CDR1 ENHRY, CDR2 SYGVKD. The CDR3 sequence is 12 residues long. The CDR3 sequence: CAIRQGNTEAFF. In DNA, the CDR3 is TGTGCCATCCGGCAGGGTAACACTGAAGCTTTCTTT.

This chain connects TRBV5-1 to TRBJ2-3; tentatively, D is TRBD2 (6 bases). CDR1 SGHRS and CDR2 YFSETQ come from the germline V gene. V was clipped by 0 bases and J by 6 bases, with 11 bases between them. The CDR3 is 14 amino acids. CDR3 residues: CASSLEGGSDTQYF. The CDR3 DNA reads as TGCGCCAGCAGCTTGGAAGGAGGGTCGGATACGCAGTATTTT. The complete variable domain, with remaining parts taken from reference TRBV5-1 and TRBJ2-3, reads KAGVTQTPRYLIKTRGQQVTLSCSPISGHRSVSWYQQTPGQGLQFLFEYFSETQRNKGNFPGRFSGRQFSNSRSEMNVSTLELGDSALYLCASSLEGGSDTQYFGPGTRLTVL.

This clone has a single count. The chain recombines TRBV27 with TRBJ1-2; D may be TRBD1 (5 bases). The germline V and J ends were trimmed by 3 bases and 2 bases, with 10 bases remaining between them. The CDR3 sequence is 14 residues long. The germline V gene encodes CDR1 MNHEY and CDR2 SMNVEV (reference sequence). CDR3 DNA: TGTGCCAGCAGTTTGGAGGGACGGAACTATGGCTACACCTTC. It is translated as CASSLEGRNYGYTF.

The chain has TRBV3-1 (or the pseudogene TRBV3-2) and TRBJ2-6; D remains unclear. The CDR3 runs to 17 residues. V was trimmed by 1 base and J by 0 bases, leaving 10 bases between them. Germline CDR1 and CDR2: LGHDT and YNNKEL (reference sequence). Written as DNA, the CDR3 is TGTGCCAGCAGCCAAGCTGGTGCGGTCTCTGGGGCCAACGTCCTGACTTTC. Protein sequence: CASSQAGAVSGANVLTF.

This chain uses TRBV6-6 with TRBJ1-2, with D perhaps TRBD1 (6 bases). The germline V and J ends were trimmed by 2 bases and 0 bases, with 13 bases remaining between them. CDR1 and CDR2 (germline): MNHNY, SVGAGI (reference sequence). The CDR3 is made up of 16 amino acids. The chain's CDR3 is CASSYTTGKANYGYTF. DNA for the CDR3: TGTGCCAGCAGTTACACAACAGGGAAGGCTAACTATGGCTACACCTTC.

The CDR3 loop reads CSVGQGNTEAFF. CDR3 DNA sequence: TGCAGCGTCGGACAGGGGAACACTGAAGCTTTCTTT. This chain joins TRBV29-1 and TRBJ1-1, with 8 bases lining up with TRBD1. The CDR3 totals 12 residues. V was pared by 6 bases and J by 1 base, with 1 base of the junction left unmatched. From germline, CDR1 is SQVTM and CDR2 ANQGSEA.

The chain carries TRBV4-1 and TRBJ2-1; TRBD1 agrees at 9 bases. Germline-derived CDR1 and CDR2 are MGHRA and YSYEKL. The CDR3 is made up of 16 amino acids. V lost 1 base and J lost 4; bases outside the gene matches: 5. CDR3 DNA sequence: TGCGCCAGCAGCCAAGCAGGGACAGGGAATTACAATGAGCAGTTCTTC. It yields the protein CASSQAGTGNYNEQFF.

J is TRBJ1-5 and V is TRBV2; 8 bases are a match to TRBD1. This CDR3 has 14 amino acids. Germline V gives CDR1 SNHLY, CDR2 FYNNEI. V was clipped by 4 bases and J by 6 bases; unmatched bases: 5. The CDR3 sequence is CASSGSGGGQPQHF. The CDR3 DNA follows: TGTGCCAGCAGTGGGTCAGGGGGCGGTCAGCCCCAGCATTTT. Based on the CDR3 plus reference TRBV2 and TRBJ1-5, the full variable domain is EPEVTQTPSHQVTQMGQEVILRCVPISNHLYFYWYRQILGQKVEFLVSFYNNEISEKSEIFDDQFSVERPDGSNFTLKIRSTKLEDSAMYFCASSGSGGGQPQHFGDGTRLSIL.

V gene TRBV5-4 combines with J gene TRBJ2-5; unclear D gene. V lost 0 bases, J lost 5 bases, and 5 bases lay in between. CDR3 length: 12 amino acids. Germline V CDR1 and CDR2: SGHNT, YYREEE (reference sequence). The CDR3 loop reads CASSLELETQYF. CDR3 sequence (DNA): TGTGCCAGCAGCTTGGAACTGGAGACCCAGTACTTC.

The CDR3 here is CASSVGQNSPLHF. CDR3 nucleotides: TGTGCCAGCAGTGTCGGACAAAATTCACCCCTCCACTTT. The V call is TRBV12-3 or TRBV12-4, the J call TRBJ1-6, with a weak D call TRBD1 (5 bases). The CDR3 runs to 13 residues. Trimming left V 5 bases short and J 7 bases short, with 9 bases between.

The chain links TRBV29-1 to TRBJ2-7; 11 bases match TRBD2. The CDR3 is 12 amino acids. Germline CDR1 SQVTM, CDR2 ANQGSEA. The CDR3 sequence: CATSGELYEQYF. CDR3 sequence (DNA): TGCGCGACTAGCGGGGAACTCTACGAGCAGTACTTC.

This chain joins TRBV5-6 and TRBJ1-2; perhaps TRBD1 as D (5 bases). The CDR3 totals 13 residues. Trimming shortened V by 2 bases and J by 4 bases, and 9 bases separated the two germline ends. Per the germline V gene, CDR1 is SGHDT and CDR2 is YYEEEE. In DNA form, the CDR3 reads TGTGCCAGCAGCTTCCAGGGATCCTATGGCTACACCTTC. Amino acid sequence: CASSFQGSYGYTF.

In its sample, this clone was seen once. The chain is built from TRBV7-9 and TRBJ2-1; 7 positions agree with TRBD2. With 2 bases clipped from V and 5 bases from J, the junction kept 3 bases outside the gene matches. The CDR3 loop spans 14 amino acids. The germline V gene has CDR1 SEHNR and CDR2 FQNEAQ (reference sequence). The CDR3 reads CASSLSAGNNEQFF. The CDR3 region has the DNA TGTGCCAGCAGCTTATCAGCGGGGAACAATGAGCAGTTCTTC.